This T cell receptor beta chain was sequenced during a study of blood T cell repertoires in COVID-19. At the level of the study: Whether acute or convalescent, the COVID-19 samples came from the United States, Italy and Spain. Nucleic acid was either cDNA or gDNA, and it came from T cells, B-cell-depleted T cells, or PBMCs.

Per the germline V gene, CDR1 is LGHDT and CDR2 is YNNKEL (reference sequence). This CDR3 is 17 amino acids long. Unmatched junction bases numbered 6, after V lost 1 base and J lost 1 base. This table comes from immunoSEQ multiplex PCR, and its TCRdb copy is limited to in-frame clones, with some not included. Of nearly 200,000 clones in the sample, 84% were seen once. The sample was peripheral blood. This sequence was found in a human donor in a cohort sampled during active COVID-19. This rearrangement joins TRBV3-1 (or the pseudogene TRBV3-2) to TRBJ2-5; 10 bases are shared with TRBD2. This CDR3 reads CASSQVLAGALQETQYF. In DNA form, the CDR3 reads TGTGCCAGCAGCCAAGTGCTAGCGGGGGCCCTCCAAGAGACCCAGTACTTC.